One T cell receptor beta chain is described in this entry. Sequencing used immunoSEQ multiplex PCR; TCRdb keeps in-frame clones, though not all of them. This sample has about 120,000 clones, with about 91% found just once. Germline assignment: CDR1 SGHRS and CDR2 YFSETQ. Trimming stripped 4 bases from V and 0 bases from J, with 16 bases between. CDR3 length: 16 amino acids. This record belongs to a study of T cell responses to AZD1222 COVID-19 vaccine. This receptor was taken from an adult who received the AZD1222 COVID-19 vaccine. The sequencing used peripheral blood, collected 28 days after the second AZD1222 dose. This chain uses TRBV5-1 with TRBJ1-2, with D unresolved. The chain's CDR3 is CASSPGGNRPNYGYTF. For the CDR3, the DNA is TGCGCCAGCAGCCCAGGTGGGAACCGGCCTAACTATGGCTACACCTTC.